The TCR beta chain under discussion was sequenced for a study of molecular identifiers for immune sequencing clone quantification. This clonotype was seen repeatedly, ten times or more. What it binds is not known. The authors built bulk TCR libraries by previously described methods with listed TCR primers. TCRdb called the PCR reads again in MiXCR, with one record for every CDR3 protein. Altogether about 630,000 distinct CDR3 sequences are present, 25% being singletons, with the ten largest covering about 0.8%. Whole-study findings and limits: Detecting spiked Jurkat TCR RNA from one cell among more than 750,000 naive cells was reportedly possible.

The source of this sequence is a human donor in good health. Some libraries in this study had Jurkat cell RNA spiked in. Material for sequencing was naive CD8+ T cells from blood, with Jurkat cell RNA spiked in. Subset reported: FACS-sorted CD8+CD4-CCR7+CD45RA+ naive T cells.

The CDR3 region has the DNA TGTGCCAGCAGCCATCAAGGGGGACTAGCGGCGAACACCGGGGAGCTGTTTTTT. Its protein product is CASSHQGGLAANTGELFF. The chain has TRBV3-1 and TRBJ2-2; the match to TRBD2 covers 11 bases. The CDR3 extends over 18 amino acids. Trimming cost V 3 bases and J 0 bases; bases outside gene matches: 6. Germline CDR1 and CDR2: LGHDT and YNNKEL (reference sequence).